The T cell receptor beta chain under discussion was sequenced for a study of blood T cell repertoires in COVID-19. Study summary: PBMCs, B-cell-depleted T cells, or T cells provided the cDNA or gDNA that made up the material.

Either two negative PCRs, clearance, or symptom resolution qualified Cohort 3 donors as recovered. How the authors handled the data: Estimation of nucleated cell counts was performed using reference gene primer amplification. The assay was immunoSEQ multiplex PCR, and TCRdb's table has in-frame clones only and misses some. V and J calls and clone size are given by that table; D and trimming were obtained from the DNA. The data contain around 500,000 clones, around nine tenths of them seen just once; the ten biggest clones take up 1.8%. CDR3 length equals 15 residues. The germline CDR1 and CDR2 sequences are MNHNS and SASEGT. The V end was cut by 8 bases, the J end by 0 bases, with 11 bases between.

The sequencing sample was made of PBMCs or T cells enriched from blood (not recorded which). This chain connects TRBV6-1 to TRBJ1-6; no clear D gene. This receptor was taken from a woman in her thirties or forties who had recovered from COVID-19. CDR3 bases: TGTGCCAGCCTTCTCGGGAGCTCCTATAATTCACCCCTCCACTTT. Amino acids: CASLLGSSYNSPLHF.